Below, 8 T cell receptor beta chains from the same sample are listed, as sequenced in a study of shared clonotypes between healthy human individuals. Using immunoSEQ multiplex PCR, the repertoire was profiled, and TCRdb retains in-frame clones only, with some absent. The sample includes approximately 1,000,000 clones, more than 75% of them seen just once. Sequencing was done on a sample of memory CD4+ T cells from PBMCs. Subset in this sample: CD45RA-negative fraction. The receptors here all came from a man between 18 and 35 years old in good health. Some clones in this sample may be carry-over from other donors' samples.

The chain is built from TRBV19 and TRBJ2-6, with D possibly being TRBD1 or TRBD2 (6 bases each). V lost 5 bases, J lost 0 bases, and 11 bases lay in between. This CDR3 spans 16 amino acids. Per germline, CDR1 LNHDA and CDR2 SQIVND (reference sequence). CDR3 sequence reads: CASSGGTPSGANVLTF. As DNA, the CDR3 is TGTGCCAGTAGTGGAGGGACACCCTCTGGGGCCAACGTCCTGACTTTC.

V is TRBV5-8 and J is TRBJ2-7; TRBD2 might be the D (7 bases). The CDR3 totals 15 residues. Germline assignment: CDR1 SGHTS and CDR2 YDEGEE. The V and J ends lost 2 bases and 7 bases respectively, with 19 bases between them. CDR3 amino acids: CASSLRGGGDWEQYF. The CDR3 nucleotides are TGTGCCAGCAGCTTAAGGGGGGGCGGAGACTGGGAGCAGTACTTC. The whole variable domain, remainder taken from reference TRBV5-8 and TRBJ2-7, is EAGVTQSPTHLIKTRGQQATLRCSPISGHTSVYWYQQALGLGLQFLLWYDEGEERNRGNFPPRFSGRQFPNYSSELNVNALELEDSALYLCASSLRGGGDWEQYFGPGTRLTVT.

This clone has just a few counts. The chain employs TRBV2 and TRBJ2-3, with D hard to call. CDR1 SNHLY and CDR2 FYNNEI come from the germline V gene. The V end was cut by 4 bases, the J end by 5 bases, with 10 bases between. This CDR3 spans 13 amino acids. In DNA form, the CDR3 reads TGTGCCAGCAGTGTCCCCTTCAGAGATACGCAGTATTTT. This sequence encodes CASSVPFRDTQYF.

This sequence joins TRBV10-1 and TRBJ2-7; D might be TRBD1 or TRBD2, each matching 6 bases. Trimming took 5 bases from V and 3 from J, leaving 17 bases between them. Germline loops: CDR1 WNHNN, CDR2 SYGVQD (reference sequence). The CDR3 is 15 amino acids. The CDR3 nucleotides are TGCGCCAGCAGTCCCCCCGGGGGCCCTAACTACGAGCAGTACTTC. This encodes CASSPPGGPNYEQYF.

This chain connects TRBV7-8 to TRBJ1-4; TRBD1 is a possible D gene (6 bases). The CDR3 is 14 residues long. Trimming shortened V by 5 bases and J by 11 bases, and 18 bases separated the two germline ends. Per the germline V gene, CDR1 is SGHVS and CDR2 is FQNEAQ. Here the CDR3 reads CASSGYRDSVKLFF. The CDR3 DNA is TGTGCCAGCAGCGGATACAGGGATTCGGTGAAACTGTTTTTT.

The chain couples TRBV7-2 to TRBJ1-5; D might be TRBD1 (5 bases). Germline V lookup: CDR1 SGHTA, CDR2 FQGNSA. CDR3 length: 15 amino acids. V gave up 3 bases and J gave up 4 bases, with 13 bases separating them. DNA for the CDR3: TGTGCCAGCAGCTTCACTCGCGCAGGGAATCAGCCCCAGCATTTT. It yields the protein CASSFTRAGNQPQHF.

The J gene is TRBJ2-3, the V gene TRBV2; 9 positions match TRBD2. The V segment lost 4 bases and the J segment 0 bases; nucleotides outside the gene matches: 11. Germline values: CDR1 SNHLY, CDR2 FYNNEI. This CDR3 contains 18 residues. CDR3 sequence reads: CASSVGLAGRLSTDTQYF. The CDR3 bases are TGTGCCAGCAGTGTAGGGCTAGCGGGAAGACTTAGCACAGATACGCAGTATTTT.

The CDR3 DNA reads TGTGCCAGCGCCTCCGGGACAAACTCCTACGAGCAGTACTTC. Protein sequence: CASASGTNSYEQYF. The chain combines TRBV6-6 with TRBJ2-7; tentative D call: TRBD1 (6 bases). The V and J ends lost 8 bases and 0 bases respectively, with 14 bases between them. Looked up from germline, CDR1 is MNHNY and CDR2 is SVGAGI (reference sequence). There are 14 residues in the CDR3.